The clone carrying this T cell receptor beta chain was seen only a few times. The time point: newly diagnosed GD, antithyroid drugs for less than 3 months. The TCR library used RNA extracted from PBMCs. An endocrinology department in Xi'an, China, supplied the patients. CDR1 and CDR2 from the germline V gene are MNHNS and SASEGT. The CDR3 consists of 16 residues. V was pared by 6 bases and J by 6 bases, with 14 bases of the junction left unmatched. Relying on iRepertoire HTBI primers and Arm-PCR of CDR3 regions, the team built TCR beta libraries. MiXCR, applied by TCRdb to the multiplex PCR reads, yields one record per CDR3 protein. The data show hundreds of thousands of distinct CDR3 sequences, 15% to 20% seen once. This specimen comes from a study of regulatory T cells in long-lasting Graves disease. Whole-study context: Antithyroid drugs had been given to newly diagnosed Graves' patients for under 3 months.

Another study also made use of these data, one on T cells in Graves' hyperthyroidism and ophthalmopathy. That source notes: Patients between 18 and 65 years old had hyperthyroidism, newly diagnosed and lasting under 2 months.

The receptor comes from a woman aged 30 to 39 with Graves disease. The sequencing used peripheral blood mononuclear cells (PBMCs), collected at new diagnosis, from a patient treated with antithyroid drugs. The V gene is TRBV6-1, the J gene TRBJ1-3, with TRBD1 identical over 7 bases. The chain's CDR3 is CASSRQPRDSENTIYF. The CDR3 region has the DNA TGTGCCAGCAGCCGCCAACCGCGGGACAGCGAAAACACCATATATTTT.